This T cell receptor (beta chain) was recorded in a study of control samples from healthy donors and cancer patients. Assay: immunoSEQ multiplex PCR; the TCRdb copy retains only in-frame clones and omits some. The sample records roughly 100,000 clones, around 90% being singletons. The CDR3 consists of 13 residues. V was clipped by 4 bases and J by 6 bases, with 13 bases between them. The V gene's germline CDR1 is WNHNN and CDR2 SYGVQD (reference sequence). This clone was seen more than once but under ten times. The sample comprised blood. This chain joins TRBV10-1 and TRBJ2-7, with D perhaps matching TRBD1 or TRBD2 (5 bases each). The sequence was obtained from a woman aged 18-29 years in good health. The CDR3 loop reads CASSGTTGTEQYF. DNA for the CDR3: TGCGCCAGCAGTGGGACGACCGGGACCGAGCAGTACTTC.